The 27 T cell receptor beta chains given below trace back to one sample, sequenced in a study of Ad26.COV2.S vaccination and SARS-CoV-2 variants (dated by TCRdb to the early 2020s). Sample treatment or condition, as interpreted from the label and publication: around 19 received Ad26.COV2.S at low or high dose, single or two shots; about 5 received placebo; per-sample allocation not given. For vaccine and placebo recipients, repertoires were sequenced using samples collected on day 63 after the first injection. To prepare the library, the immunoSEQ multiplex PCR assay was applied. In TCRdb, the immuneACCESS table is reduced to in-frame sequences with V and J assigned. These tables do not hold every clone; where another copy was compared, an unresolved V gene accounts for under half, and the others remain unexplained. The sample has 300,000 to 400,000 clones on record, 80% to 90% of them singletons. The ten largest make up 2.5% to 3.5% of the sample.

Sequencing was performed on peripheral blood, taken in a trial of Ad26.COV2.S vaccine versus placebo. The receptor set was obtained from a person aged 18 to 65 who received the Ad26.COV2.S COVID-19 vaccine or a placebo.

The chain carries TRBV3-1 (or the pseudogene TRBV3-2) and TRBJ1-3, with no clear D. The CDR3 sequence is 16 residues long. Germline loops: CDR1 LGHDT, CDR2 YNNKEL (reference sequence). V shed 1 base and J shed 0 bases, with 10 bases lying between them. The CDR3 spells CASSQVRGSSGNTIYF. The CDR3, as DNA: TGTGCCAGCAGCCAAGTACGGGGTAGCTCTGGAAACACCATATATTTT.

The rearrangement joins TRBV6-1 to TRBJ2-2; 9 nucleotides match TRBD1. Trimming at V came to 4 bases and at J to 0 bases, leaving 6 bases not matched to a gene. The length of the CDR3 is 17 residues. Germline V gene lookup returns CDR1 MNHNS and CDR2 SASEGT. The CDR3 nucleotides are TGTGCCAGCAGTGGACAGGGGGGGGCGGCGAACACCGGGGAGCTGTTTTTT. Translation: CASSGQGGAANTGELFF.

This rearrangement joins TRBV9 to TRBJ2-3; a possible D gene is TRBD2 (5 bases). Germline CDR1 and CDR2: SGDLS and YYNGEE. V was shortened by 0 bases and J by 2 bases, with 10 bases between the two germline ends. The CDR3 is 15 amino acids. CDR3 in DNA: TGTGCCAGCAGCGTAGGAGGGCACTCCACAGATACGCAGTATTTT. Protein sequence: CASSVGGHSTDTQYF.

This clone turned up a few times. The V gene is TRBV9, the J gene TRBJ2-5; 7 nucleotides match TRBD1. This CDR3 is 17 amino acids long. The ends lost 0 bases at V and 5 bases at J; junction bases unmatched: 13. Germline V gene lookup returns CDR1 SGDLS and CDR2 YYNGEE. In DNA, the CDR3 is TGTGCCAGCAGCGTAGGACCCGGGACAGCTATTCCGGAGACCCAGTACTTC. Its translation is CASSVGPGTAIPETQYF. Using reference TRBV9 and TRBJ2-5 for the parts outside the CDR3, the full variable domain is DSGVTQTPKHLITATGQRVTLRCSPRSGDLSVYWYQQSLDQGLQFLIQYYNGEERAKGNILERFSAQQFPDLHSELNLSSLELGDSALYFCASSVGPGTAIPETQYFGPGTRLLVL.

V gene TRBV7-2 combines with J gene TRBJ1-5, with 8 bases that match TRBD1. The ends lost 3 bases at V and 5 bases at J; junction bases unmatched: 3. Germline V gene data show CDR1 as SGHTA and CDR2 as FQGNSA. The CDR3 is 14 residues long. The CDR3 DNA sequence: TGTGCCAGCAGCTTTGGGACAGGAGATCAGCCCCAGCATTTT. Translation: CASSFGTGDQPQHF.

V gene TRBV27 combines with J gene TRBJ2-5; 7 bases agree with TRBD1. V was clipped by 1 base and J by 4 bases; unmatched bases: 3. The CDR3 is 14 residues long. CDR1 is MNHEY, CDR2 SMNVEV, per germline (reference sequence). CDR3 coding DNA: TGTGCCAGCAGTTTATACAGGGGACGAGAGACCCAGTACTTC. Translating it yields CASSLYRGRETQYF.

In this sample, this clone turned up once. The chain joins TRBV18 to TRBJ2-7; D is ambiguous. The germline V gene has CDR1 KGHSH and CDR2 LQKENI. V gave up 6 bases and J gave up 4 bases, with 16 bases separating them. The CDR3 has 14 amino acids. As DNA, the CDR3 is TGTGCCAGCTCCCCGAATGGGGTGGGATACGAGCAGTACTTC. This translates into CASSPNGVGYEQYF. The variable domain in full, with the rest retrieved from reference TRBV18 and TRBJ2-7, is NAGVMQNPRHLVRRRGQEARLRCSPMKGHSHVYWYRQLPEEGLKFMVYLQKENIIDESGMPKERFSAEFPKEGPSILRIQQVVRGDSAAYFCASSPNGVGYEQYFGPGTRLTVT.

V and J are TRBV14 and TRBJ2-7; 10 nucleotides align to TRBD1. After removal of 2 bases from V and 2 bases from J, the junction contained 9 bases not matched to a gene. CDR3 length: 17 residues. Germline V gene lookup returns CDR1 SGHDN and CDR2 FVKESK. In DNA form, the CDR3 reads TGTGCCAGCAGCCAACCGATTGCAGGGACAGGGGCCTACGAGCAGTACTTC. The encoded protein is CASSQPIAGTGAYEQYF.

V gene TRBV6-5 combines with J gene TRBJ1-4; no clear D gene. V dropped 5 bases and J dropped 7 bases, with 14 bases sitting between them. CDR1 is MNHEY, CDR2 SVGAGI, per germline. The CDR3 covers 14 residues. CDR3 residues: CASSTGGRGEKLFF. In DNA form, the CDR3 reads TGTGCCAGCAGTACGGGTGGGCGAGGTGAAAAACTGTTTTTT.

CDR3 in DNA: TGTGCCAGCAGCTTTGGCCTCCGACAGGGGATGAGGGATGAGCAGTTCTTC. Its protein product is CASSFGLRQGMRDEQFF. This chain uses TRBV5-4 with TRBJ2-1; 8 bases line up with TRBD1. Per germline, CDR1 SGHNT and CDR2 YYREEE (reference sequence). The CDR3 sequence is 17 residues long. V shed 2 bases, J shed 8 bases, and the junction held 15 bases outside the gene matches.

The V gene is TRBV27, the J gene TRBJ2-7, with 10 bases aligning to TRBD2. Germline CDR1 and CDR2: MNHEY and SMNVEV (reference sequence). The V and J ends lost 4 bases and 2 bases, in that order; junction bases with no gene match: 14. The CDR3 has 18 residues. The CDR3 region is CASSSSMWLAGAPYEQYF. For the CDR3, the DNA is TGTGCCAGCAGTTCCTCTATGTGGCTAGCGGGGGCACCCTACGAGCAGTACTTC.

The chain combines TRBV18 with TRBJ2-7; 11 nucleotides match TRBD1. CDR3 length equals 15 residues. V shed 5 bases, J shed 5 bases, and the junction held 8 bases outside the gene matches. Germline loops: CDR1 KGHSH, CDR2 LQKENI. The CDR3: CASSGRDRGIHEQYF. In DNA, the CDR3 is TGTGCCAGCTCAGGCCGGGACAGGGGGATCCACGAGCAGTACTTC.

The chain links TRBV11-2 to TRBJ2-7, with D hard to call. V was clipped by 3 bases and J by 4 bases, with 10 bases between them. This CDR3 is 13 amino acids long. Germline assignment: CDR1 SGHAT and CDR2 FQNNGV. As DNA, the CDR3 is TGTGCCAGCAGCTTCAGATGGAAGTACGAGCAGTACTTC. Its protein is CASSFRWKYEQYF.

DNA of the CDR3: TGTGCCAGCACGAGGGGGACTAGAATTCCCGGGGAGCTGTTTTTT. It specifies CASTRGTRIPGELFF. This sequence joins TRBV2 and TRBJ2-2; 8 bases align to TRBD2. The V segment lost 7 bases and the J segment 6 bases; nucleotides outside the gene matches: 10. This CDR3 is built from 15 residues. Germline V gene lookup returns CDR1 SNHLY and CDR2 FYNNEI.

CDR3 DNA sequence: TGTGCCAGCAGCACCGGGACAGGGCCCTACAATGAGCAGTTCTTC. Amino acids: CASSTGTGPYNEQFF. The rearrangement joins TRBV5-5 to TRBJ2-1, with TRBD1 identical over 9 bases. J was trimmed by 2 bases and V by 4 bases; bases with no gene match: 4. The CDR3 loop spans 15 amino acids. Germline V lookup: CDR1 SGHKS, CDR2 YYEKEE (reference sequence).

This rearrangement joins TRBV27 to TRBJ2-1; 10 bases are shared with TRBD2. Germline V gene sequence: CDR1 MNHEY, CDR2 SMNVEV (reference sequence). The CDR3 consists of 16 residues. After removal of 4 bases from V and 1 base from J, the junction contained 4 bases not matched to a gene. CDR3 protein: CASSYTSGISYNEQFF. The DNA of the CDR3 is TGTGCCAGCAGTTATACTAGCGGGATATCCTACAATGAGCAGTTCTTC.

The rearrangement links TRBV23-1 to TRBJ2-5; 7 bases agree with TRBD1. TRBV23-1 counts as an open reading frame of uncertain function. V was pared by 3 bases and J by 0 bases, with 16 bases of the junction left unmatched. This CDR3 spans 19 amino acids. CDR3 sequence reads: CASSQMGRGDSPYQETQYF. As DNA, the CDR3 is TGCGCCAGCAGTCAGATGGGGAGAGGGGACAGCCCGTACCAAGAGACCCAGTACTTC.

The chain joins TRBV18 to TRBJ1-5, with D possibly matching TRBD1 (6 bases). The germline gives CDR1 KGHSH, CDR2 LQKENI. This CDR3 region has 16 residues. The V and J ends lost 6 bases and 3 bases respectively, with 18 bases between them. CDR3 coding DNA: TGTGCCAGCTCTCCGAATCAGGGGAGGACCAATCAGCCCCAGCATTTT. It encodes CASSPNQGRTNQPQHF.

The chain employs TRBV3-1 (or the pseudogene TRBV3-2) and TRBJ2-7; D call uncertain. V lost 1 base and J 3 bases, leaving 10 bases between the germline ends. Germline V gene sequence: CDR1 LGHDT, CDR2 YNNKEL (reference sequence). The CDR3 contains 14 residues. The CDR3 DNA reads as TGTGCCAGCAGCCAAGCCGCACAGAGCTACGAGCAGTACTTC. Encoded protein: CASSQAAQSYEQYF.

Concerning this clone itself: Other nucleotide sequences from this sample produce the same CDR3. V is TRBV5-4 and J is TRBJ2-7, with D possibly matching TRBD2 (6 bases). V shed 2 bases and J shed 3 bases, with 9 bases lying between them. The germline V gene encodes CDR1 SGHNT and CDR2 YYREEE (reference sequence). The CDR3 has 13 residues. CDR3 protein: CASSFAGSYEQYF. The CDR3 nucleotides read TGTGCCAGCAGCTTCGCCGGGAGCTACGAGCAGTACTTC.

This clone was observed once. This chain connects TRBV6-2 or TRBV6-3 to TRBJ2-7, with unresolved D. Germline V lookup: CDR1 MNHEY, CDR2 SVGEGT. V lost 7 bases and J 2 bases, leaving 15 bases between the germline ends. This CDR3 is 14 amino acids long. The CDR3 loop reads CASTPTGTTYEQYF. The CDR3 nucleotides are TGTGCCAGCACCCCGACGGGTACCACCTACGAGCAGTACTTC.

This chain's CDR3 is CSASTQYEQYF. The CDR3 DNA follows: TGCAGTGCTAGTACCCAGTACGAGCAGTACTTC. The chain combines TRBV20-1 with TRBJ2-7; unclear D gene. Germline values: CDR1 DFQATT, CDR2 SNEGSKA (reference sequence). The CDR3 runs 11 residues. V was clipped by 3 bases and J by 4 bases, with 7 bases between them.

The chain recombines TRBV21-1 with TRBJ1-1. TRBV21-1 is marked as a pseudogene. There are 14 residues in the CDR3. CDR3 nucleotide sequence: TGTGCCAGCAGCAAAGGAGCGGAGAACACTGAAGCTTTCTTT. Translation: CASSKGAENTEAFF.

The chain carries TRBV20-1 and TRBJ2-7; D may be TRBD1 (5 bases). The CDR3 loop spans 11 amino acids. Germline loops: CDR1 DFQATT, CDR2 SNEGSKA (reference sequence). The V gene lost 6 bases and the J gene lost 6 bases, with 12 bases spanning the gap. CDR3 sequence (DNA): TGCAGTGCCGCTAGGGGTATCGAGCAGTACTTC. This translates into CSAARGIEQYF.

The chain employs TRBV20-1 and TRBJ2-7; TRBD2 matches at 7 bases. CDR1 is DFQATT and CDR2 is SNEGSKA in the germline V gene (reference sequence). J lost 6 bases, V lost 8 bases, and 7 bases had no gene match. This CDR3 contains 11 residues. The CDR3 nucleotides read TGCAGTCCCAAGTCTAGCGGCGAGCAGTACTTC. This codes for CSPKSSGEQYF.

J is TRBJ2-5 and V is TRBV5-4; 7 bases agree with TRBD1. The CDR3 extends over 14 amino acids. The trim removed 3 bases at V and 3 bases at J, leaving 5 bases unmatched. Germline CDR1 reads SGHNT; CDR2 reads YYREEE (reference sequence). CDR3 DNA: TGTGCCAGCAGCTCCCGGGACAGAAAAGAGACCCAGTACTTC. Translating it yields CASSSRDRKETQYF.

This chain connects TRBV18 to TRBJ2-2; D gene ambiguous. Between the trimmed V and J ends, which lost 1 base and 6 bases, there was a span of 9 bases. The CDR3 consists of 14 residues. CDR1 and CDR2 from the germline V gene are KGHSH and LQKENI. Here the CDR3 DNA reads TGTGCCAGCTCACCACTCGGGTATGCCGGGGAGCTGTTTTTT. Protein product: CASSPLGYAGELFF.